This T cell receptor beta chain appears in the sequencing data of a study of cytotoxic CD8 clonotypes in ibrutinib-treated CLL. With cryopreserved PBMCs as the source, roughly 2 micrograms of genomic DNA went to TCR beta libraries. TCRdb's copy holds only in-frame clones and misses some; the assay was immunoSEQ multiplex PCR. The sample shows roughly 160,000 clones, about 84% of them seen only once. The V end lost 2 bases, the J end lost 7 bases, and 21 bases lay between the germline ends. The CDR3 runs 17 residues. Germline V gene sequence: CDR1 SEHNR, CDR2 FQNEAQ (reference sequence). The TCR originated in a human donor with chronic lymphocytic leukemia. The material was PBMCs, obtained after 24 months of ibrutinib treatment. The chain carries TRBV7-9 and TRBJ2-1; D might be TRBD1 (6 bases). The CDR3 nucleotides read TGTGCCAGCAGCTTAAGTAGTAGTGGCCAGGGGAAAAATGAGCAGTTCTTC. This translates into CASSLSSSGQGKNEQFF.